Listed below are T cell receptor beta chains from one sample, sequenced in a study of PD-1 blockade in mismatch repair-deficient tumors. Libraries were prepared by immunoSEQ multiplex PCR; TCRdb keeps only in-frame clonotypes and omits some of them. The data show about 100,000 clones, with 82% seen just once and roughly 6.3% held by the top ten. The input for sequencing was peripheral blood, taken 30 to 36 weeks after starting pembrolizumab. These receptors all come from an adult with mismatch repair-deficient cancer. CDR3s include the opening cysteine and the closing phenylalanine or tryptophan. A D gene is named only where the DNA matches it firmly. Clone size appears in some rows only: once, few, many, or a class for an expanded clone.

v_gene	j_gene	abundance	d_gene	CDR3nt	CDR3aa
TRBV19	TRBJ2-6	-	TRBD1	TGTGCCAGTAGTCCGAGACAGGGGGACAGGTCCTACTCTGGGGCCAACGTCCTGACTTTC	CASSPRQGDRSYSGANVLTF
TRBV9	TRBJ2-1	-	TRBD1	TGTGCCAGCAGCGTTTCTGCCGGGACAGGCTTCAATGAGCAGTTCTTC	CASSVSAGTGFNEQFF
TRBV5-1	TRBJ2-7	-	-	TGCGCCAGCAGCGTCGGGACCGCGAGCTCCTACGAGCAGTACTTC	CASSVGTASSYEQYF
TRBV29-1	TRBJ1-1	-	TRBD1	TGCAGCGTGCAAACAGGGGGAGGCTCTGAAGCTTTCTTT	CSVQTGGGSEAFF
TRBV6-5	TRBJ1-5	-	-	TGTGCCAGCAGTTACGGAACAGGGAGCCAGCCCCAGCATTTT	CASSYGTGSQPQHF
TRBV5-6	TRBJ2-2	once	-	TGTGCCAGCAGCTGGGACCTTTCCCGGGAGCTGTTTTTT	CASSWDLSRELFF
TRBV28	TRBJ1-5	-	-	TGTGCCAGCAGAGAAGGTGATCAGCCCCAGCATTTT	CASREGDQPQHF
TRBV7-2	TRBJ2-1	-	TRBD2	TGTGCCAGCAGCTTTGAGGGACTAGCGCCTTACAATGAGCAGTTCTTC	CASSFEGLAPYNEQFF
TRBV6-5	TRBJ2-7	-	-	TGTGCCAGCAGTCCTCAGGTGACCTCCTACGAGCAGTACTTC	CASSPQVTSYEQYF
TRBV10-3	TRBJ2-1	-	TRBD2	TGTGCCATCAGTGCCGGACTAGCGGGACAACTTAAATTCTACAATGAGCAGTTCTTC	CAISAGLAGQLKFYNEQFF
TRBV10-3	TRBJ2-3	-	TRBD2	TGTGCCATCAGACTAGCGGGAGGGCCGGGTGGCACAGATACGCAGTATTTT	CAIRLAGGPGGTDTQYF
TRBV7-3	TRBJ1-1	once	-	TGTGCCAGCAGCTTAATGGGGAACACTGAAGCTTTCTTT	CASSLMGNTEAFF
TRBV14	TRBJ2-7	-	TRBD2	TGTGCCAGCAGCCATCTCAGACTAGCGGGAGAAGGCGAGCAGTACTTC	CASSHLRLAGEGEQYF
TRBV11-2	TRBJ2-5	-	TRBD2	TGTGCCAGCAGCTTAGGGACTAGCGGGAAAGAGACCCAGTACTTC	CASSLGTSGKETQYF
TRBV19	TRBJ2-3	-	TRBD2	TGTGCCAGTAGTATAGATCCTAGCGGGAGCACAGATACGCAGTATTTT	CASSIDPSGSTDTQYF
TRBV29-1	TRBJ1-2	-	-	TGCAGCCATCTCACTAACTATGGCTACACCTTC	CSHLTNYGYTF
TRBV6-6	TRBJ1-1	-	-	TGTGCCAGCGGCCGGGCGAACACTGAAGCTTTCTTT	CASGRANTEAFF
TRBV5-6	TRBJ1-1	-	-	TGTGCCAGCACGAGGGTACACATGAACACTGAAGCTTTCTTT	CASTRVHMNTEAFF
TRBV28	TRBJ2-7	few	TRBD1	TGTGCCAGCAGTAGAGGGGGCAGGTCCTACGAGCAGTACTTC	CASSRGGRSYEQYF
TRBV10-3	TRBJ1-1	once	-	TGTGCCATCAGTGATCCCGGGACCGGCACTGAAGCTTTCTTT	CAISDPGTGTEAFF
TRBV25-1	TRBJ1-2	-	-	TGTGCCAGCAGTGAATTGGACAGTTATGGCTACACCTTC	CASSELDSYGYTF
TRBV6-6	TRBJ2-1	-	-	TGTGCCAGCGGTAGGGGTGAGCAGTTCTTC	CASGRGEQFF
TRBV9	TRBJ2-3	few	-	TGTGCCAGCAGCGTAGGGGGGCACACAGATACGCAGTATTTT	CASSVGGHTDTQYF
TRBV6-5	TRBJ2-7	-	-	TGTGCCAGCAGTTACCAGGGGGGGGACCTCTACGAGCAGTACTTC	CASSYQGGDLYEQYF
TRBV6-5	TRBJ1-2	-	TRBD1	TGTGCCAGCAGTGCAGGGGGCAGTTATTTTGGCTACACCTTC	CASSAGGSYFGYTF
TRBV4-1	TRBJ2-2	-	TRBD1	TGCGCCAGCAGCCATTATGGGACAGCCACCGGGGAGCTGTTTTTT	CASSHYGTATGELFF
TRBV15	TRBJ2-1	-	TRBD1	TGTGCCACCAGCAGTCGGAGACAGGGGAGTGAGCAGTTCTTC	CATSSRRQGSEQFF
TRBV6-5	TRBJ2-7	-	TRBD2	TGTGCCAGCAGCTTCAGCGGGAGGGCGAAAAACGAGCAGTACTTC	CASSFSGRAKNEQYF
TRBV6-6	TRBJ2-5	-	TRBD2	TGTGCCAGCAGGGAACTAGCGGCACAAGAGACCCAGTACTTC	CASRELAAQETQYF
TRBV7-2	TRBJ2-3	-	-	TGTGCCAGCAGCTCAGATCGGGCAGATACGCAGTATTTT	CASSSDRADTQYF
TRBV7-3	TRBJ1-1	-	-	TGTGCCAGCAGTATTCAGGAGAACACTGAAGCTTTCTTT	CASSIQENTEAFF
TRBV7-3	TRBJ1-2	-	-	TGTGCCAGCAGCTCTAAAACAGGGACCTATGGCTACACCTTC	CASSSKTGTYGYTF
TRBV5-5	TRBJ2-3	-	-	TGTGCCAGCAGCTTGGATCTGGGAAAGGGGCAGTATTTT	CASSLDLGKGQYF
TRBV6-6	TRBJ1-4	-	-	TGTGCCAGCACAGATGGGGGCCGAGAAAAACTGTTTTTT	CASTDGGREKLFF